The sample holds many counts of the clone carrying this TCR beta chain. Its antigen is as yet unknown. This sample stems from a study of T cells in Graves' hyperthyroidism and ophthalmopathy. On the study more broadly: It was at initial diagnosis, before any treatment, that peripheral blood was collected. Points from the study as a whole: Among clonotypes expanded in thyroid above 0.001, most were also found in blood. Ophthalmopathy, which appeared later, was predicted by the model a median about 6 months before onset.

It was uncontrolled infection, other autoimmune disease, pregnancy or lactation that excluded patients. This CDR3 contains 15 residues. Between the trimmed V and J ends, which lost 5 bases and 9 bases, there was a span of 22 bases. TCR beta CDR3 regions were amplified from RNA. The primer set for the first-round RT-PCR of the TCR CDR3 was HTBI. MiXCR, applied by TCRdb to the multiplex PCR reads, yields one record per CDR3 protein. Of under 350,000 distinct CDR3 sequences in the sample, under 30% are singletons; the top ten hold about 25%. This sequence originates from a man in his forties or fifties with Graves' hyperthyroidism that later progressed to Graves' ophthalmopathy. The sequencing input was blood. The chain recombines TRBV12-3 or TRBV12-4 with TRBJ2-5; possibly TRBD2 for D (6 bases). The CDR3 reads CASSPQEGGHWAQYF. CDR3 DNA: TGTGCCAGCAGTCCCCAGGAGGGAGGCCATTGGGCCCAGTACTTC.